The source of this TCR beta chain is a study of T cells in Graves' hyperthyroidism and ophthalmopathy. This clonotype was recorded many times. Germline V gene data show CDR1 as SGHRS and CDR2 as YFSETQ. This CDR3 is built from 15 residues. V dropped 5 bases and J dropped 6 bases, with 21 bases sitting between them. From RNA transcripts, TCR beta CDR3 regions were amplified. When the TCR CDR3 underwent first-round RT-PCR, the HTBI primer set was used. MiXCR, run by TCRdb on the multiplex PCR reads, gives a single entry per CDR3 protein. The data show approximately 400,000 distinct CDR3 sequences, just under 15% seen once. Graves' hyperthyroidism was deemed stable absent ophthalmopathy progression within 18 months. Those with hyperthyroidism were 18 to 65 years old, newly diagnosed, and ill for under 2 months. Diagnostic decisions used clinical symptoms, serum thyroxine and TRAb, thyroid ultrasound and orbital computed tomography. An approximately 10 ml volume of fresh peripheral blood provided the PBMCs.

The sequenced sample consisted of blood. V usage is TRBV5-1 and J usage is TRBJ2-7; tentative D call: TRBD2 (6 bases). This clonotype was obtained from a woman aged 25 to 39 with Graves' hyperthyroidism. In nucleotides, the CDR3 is TGCGCCAGCAGTTCGGGGGAATTCGTTGGTTTCGAGCAGTACTTC. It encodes CASSSGEFVGFEQYF.